These T cell receptor beta chains were read from a single sample in a study of blood T cell repertoires in COVID-19. Only in-frame clones appear in the TCRdb table, and some are missing; sequencing was by immunoSEQ multiplex PCR. The sample records a few hundred thousand clones, around 89% being singletons. Sequenced input: PBMCs or T cells enriched from blood (not recorded which). The origin of the receptors is a woman aged 50 to 65 who had recovered from COVID-19. Each CDR3 is given with its conserved first and last residue. Expanded clones are given a class, and other clones once, few, many or no size at all.

clone_size,v_call,cdr3_aa
-,TRBV28,CASSFAGGNSPLHF
-,TRBV6-5,CASSYSVANSGNTIYF
-,TRBV6-5,CASSTRLAGGEQYF
-,TRBV3-1/TRBV3-2,CASSQAWAHEQYF
few,TRBV27,CASIRNTEAFF
few,TRBV29-1,CSVVYSSYEQYF
-,TRBV6-5,CASSYNGGSADTQYF
-,TRBV27,CASSRSGRADTQYF
-,TRBV5-1,CASSLESQQFF
-,TRBV15,CATSRGGASDGETQYF
few,TRBV18,CASSPLPTTTRDSAGYTF
-,TRBV20-1,CSASWGERGLNTEAFF
-,TRBV27,CASSRQGFTEAFF
-,TRBV5-5,CASSIGGAEDTQYF
-,TRBV7-2,CASSLVPGLENEQFF
-,TRBV14,CASSQVRAYEQYF
-,TRBV20-1,CSASRSGLADLGQYF
-,TRBV24-1,CATSVPSGSRTYNEQFF
-,TRBV4-3,CASSQDRRTVTYEQYF
-,TRBV11-2,CASSFARGATNEKLFF